This is a list of T cell receptor beta chains from one sample in a study of PD-1 blockade in classical Hodgkin lymphoma. Profiled with immunoSEQ multiplex PCR; TCRdb holds only in-frame clones, not every one. Here the sample spans some 49,000 clones, approximately 91% being singletons. The sequenced material came from peripheral blood mononuclear cells (PBMCs). These receptors originate from a human donor with classical Hodgkin lymphoma. Each CDR3 is given with its conserved first and last residue. D genes are given only for firm matches. Where a row states a size, it is once, few, many or the class of an expanded clone; other rows omit it.

TRBV14,.,.,TRBJ1-2,TGTGCCAGCATGAGCGATCCTCGGGGCGGCTACACCTTC,CASMSDPRGGYTF
TRBV5-1,TRBD2,.,TRBJ2-3,TGCGCCAGCAGTCGGACTAGCGGGAGCATTGATACGCAGTATTTT,CASSRTSGSIDTQYF
TRBV7-9,.,.,TRBJ2-4,TGTGCCAGCAGCTTAGATGCCCTAGCCAAAAACATTCAGTACTTC,CASSLDALAKNIQYF
TRBV27,TRBD1,.,TRBJ2-7,TGTGCCAGCAGTTCTCCGGGACAGGCTCCCTACGAGCAGTACTTC,CASSSPGQAPYEQYF
TRBV2,.,.,TRBJ2-2,TGTGCCAGCAGTCTGGACCCCCCCGGGGAGCTGTTTTTT,CASSLDPPGELFF
TRBV7-8,.,.,TRBJ1-2,TGTGCCAGCAGCTTAGCAGGGGATTGGACTTATGGCTACACCTTC,CASSLAGDWTYGYTF
TRBV5-4,.,.,TRBJ2-5,TGTGCCAGCAGCTTGGCCTATGAGGGGCAGGGCCCACACCAAGAGACCCAGTACTTC,CASSLAYEGQGPHQETQYF
TRBV28,TRBD2,.,TRBJ2-1,TGTGCCAGCAGTACCTTACCGGGACTAGCGGGAGGGCCTGGGAACAATGAGCAGTTCTTC,CASSTLPGLAGGPGNNEQFF
TRBV6-1,.,.,TRBJ2-5,TGTGCCAGCAGTGATAGGCCCTCCGGGACTCCGGGACAAGAGACCCAGTACTTC,CASSDRPSGTPGQETQYF
TRBV6-1,.,.,TRBJ2-3,TGTGCCAGCGCTAGTACAGGGCTCACAGATACGCAGTATTTT,CASASTGLTDTQYF
TRBV9,.,.,TRBJ1-5,TGTGCCAGCAGTTTAGGGTCGGGGCCCCAGCATTTT,CASSLGSGPQHF
TRBV28,.,.,TRBJ1-5,TGTGCCAGCAGGGCCATTTTGTTCGAAGATCAGCCCCAGCATTTT,CASRAILFEDQPQHF
TRBV7-7,.,.,TRBJ1-3,TGTGCTAGCAGCCCCCAGGTCTCTGGAAACACCATATATTTT,CASSPQVSGNTIYF
TRBV10-3,TRBD1,.,TRBJ2-3,TGTGCCATCAGTACCGGGACAGGCACAGATACGCAGTATTTT,CAISTGTGTDTQYF
TRBV2,TRBD1,.,TRBJ2-3,TGTGCCAGCAGCGGGACAGGGCACACAGATACGCAGTATTTT,CASSGTGHTDTQYF
TRBV9,TRBD2,.,TRBJ2-1,TGTGCCAGCAGCGGAATTCTGGCGGGAGGGAGCTCCTACAATGAGCAGTTCTTC,CASSGILAGGSSYNEQFF
TRBV4-1,.,.,TRBJ1-1,TGCGCCAGCAGCCAAGCGTCTGAAGCTTTCTTT,CASSQASEAFF
TRBV6-5,.,.,TRBJ1-4,TGTGCCAGCAGTTACGGGCTGCATAATGAAAAACTGTTTTTT,CASSYGLHNEKLFF
TRBV4-1,.,.,TRBJ2-1,TGCGCCAGCAGCCAAGCGGGGGGCTGGAATGAGCAGTTCTTC,CASSQAGGWNEQFF
TRBV9,TRBD2,.,TRBJ2-5,TGTGCCAGCAGCGCGTTAGCGGGAGGCTTCCAAGAGACCCAGTACTTC,CASSALAGGFQETQYF
TRBV19,.,.,TRBJ2-3,TGTGCCAGTAGGGTCGCCCACGGGGGCTCAGATACGCAGTATTTT,CASRVAHGGSDTQYF
TRBV7-9,TRBD2,.,TRBJ2-5,TGTGCCACCGGGGACCCTGTGCGGGAGTGGGGTGAGACCCAGTACTTC,CATGDPVREWGETQYF
TRBV19,TRBD2,.,TRBJ2-7,TGTGCCTCTCGGGCTAGCGGAACCTACGAGCAGTACTTC,CASRASGTYEQYF
TRBV10-3,TRBD1,.,TRBJ2-1,TGTGCCATCAGATCCGGGACAGGACGAAACAATGAGCAGTTCTTC,CAIRSGTGRNNEQFF
TRBV21-1,.,.,TRBJ2-2,TGTGCCAGCAGCGTAGGAGGACAGGGGAACACCGGGGAGCTGTTTTTT,CASSVGGQGNTGELFF
TRBV21-1,.,.,TRBJ1-1,TGTGCCAGCCTTAGTGGGACACTAGAGGAGGGCACTGAAGCTTTCTTT,CASLSGTLEEGTEAFF
TRBV28,TRBD1,.,TRBJ2-3,TGTGCCAGCAGTTTCCGGGACAGGGGTAGAGGGACGCAGTATTTT,CASSFRDRGRGTQYF
TRBV18,.,.,TRBJ1-1,TGTGCCAGCTCACCGGTCAGAGGAAACACTGAAGCTTTCTTT,CASSPVRGNTEAFF
TRBV5-1,.,.,TRBJ1-2,TGCGCCAGCAGCCAGTCGGACAGCTTCTATGGCTACACCTTC,CASSQSDSFYGYTF
TRBV19,.,.,TRBJ1-1,TGTGCCAGTAGTATTCTACAAGGGAGGGGGACTGAAGCTTTCTTT,CASSILQGRGTEAFF
TRBV23-1,TRBD2,.,TRBJ2-1,TGCGCCAGCAGTCAATCGGGGGGTAGCGGGAGGGCCCCCTCGTACAATGAGCAGTTCTTC,CASSQSGGSGRAPSYNEQFF
TRBV4-1,TRBD1,.,TRBJ1-2,TGCGCCAGCAGCCGACTAGATGGGACAGACTATGGCTACACCTTC,CASSRLDGTDYGYTF
TRBV7-8,.,.,TRBJ2-3,TGTGCCAGCAGCCGCCGGTTCTATGGGGGCCCCACAGATACGCAGTATTTT,CASSRRFYGGPTDTQYF
TRBV7-9,TRBD2,.,TRBJ2-3,TGTGCCAGCAGCACCGGGACTAGCGTACGAGATACGCAGTATTTT,CASSTGTSVRDTQYF
TRBV27,.,.,TRBJ1-3,TGTGCCAGCAGTTTATCTTATCGACCCTCTGGAAACACCATATATTTT,CASSLSYRPSGNTIYF
TRBV9,.,.,TRBJ2-2,TGTGCCAGCAGCTTTGCAGGACTGTCGGGAGCCGGGGAGCTGTTTTTT,CASSFAGLSGAGELFF
TRBV9,TRBD2,.,TRBJ2-1,TGTGCCAGCAGCATTAGCGGGAGGTCTCACGAGCAGTTCTTC,CASSISGRSHEQFF
TRBV7-2,TRBD1,.,TRBJ2-3,TGTGCCAGCAGCTTAGAGGGGGCTCGCACAGATACGCAGTATTTT,CASSLEGARTDTQYF
TRBV29-1,.,.,TRBJ1-1,TGCAGCGTTGAAAGTTACGCCTACACTGAAGCTTTCTTT,CSVESYAYTEAFF
TRBV4-1,.,.,TRBJ1-4,TGCGCCAGCAGCCCACTTCCCGCAAACGAAAAACTGTTTTTT,CASSPLPANEKLFF
TRBV11-3,.,.,TRBJ1-3,TGTGCCAGCAGCTTTACAGACATCTCTGGAAACACCATATATTTT,CASSFTDISGNTIYF
TRBV28,.,.,TRBJ1-1,TGTGCCAGCAGTCGAGGGGGACGGGCTGAAGCTTTCTTT,CASSRGGRAEAFF
TRBV25-1,TRBD1,.,TRBJ2-7,TGTGCCAGCAGTGCAGCCCCCGGGACAGGGTCCCGCGAGCAGTACTTC,CASSAAPGTGSREQYF
TRBV7-9,TRBD2,.,TRBJ2-7,TGTGCCAGCAGCTTTGGACTAGCGGGAGTACGCGAGCAGTACTTC,CASSFGLAGVREQYF
TRBV7-2,.,.,TRBJ1-2,TGTGCCAGCAGCTTAGTCCGACTCGGGGGCTACACCTTC,CASSLVRLGGYTF
TRBV20-1,.,.,TRBJ1-4,TGCAGTGCCCCTAATGAAAAACTGTTTTTT,CSAPNEKLFF
TRBV30,TRBD1,.,TRBJ2-5,TGTGCCTGGAGTTGGGACAGGGGGCAAGAGACCCAGTACTTC,CAWSWDRGQETQYF
TRBV18,.,.,TRBJ1-1,TGTGCCAGCTCCCCGACAGGTATGAACACTGAAGCTTTCTTT,CASSPTGMNTEAFF
TRBV9,.,.,TRBJ2-1,TGTGCCAGCAGCGGCTGGACTCACTCCTACAATGAGCAGTTCTTC,CASSGWTHSYNEQFF
TRBV7-3,.,.,TRBJ2-1,TGTGCCAGCAGTCCCTCGATAACTCATGAGCAGTTCTTC,CASSPSITHEQFF
TRBV28,.,.,TRBJ2-6,TGTGCCAGCAGAACTGGGGCCAACGTCCTGACTTTC,CASRTGANVLTF
TRBV10-3,TRBD2,.,TRBJ2-1,TGTGCCATCAGTGAGTCTACTGGGAGGGGCAATGAGCAGTTCTTC,CAISESTGRGNEQFF
TRBV6-6,TRBD1,.,TRBJ1-2,TGTGCCAGCACCCAAACAGGGGGAGGATATGGCTACACCTTC,CASTQTGGGYGYTF
TRBV7-8,.,.,TRBJ2-2,TGTGCCAGCAGCCCCAGTTCCGGGGAGCTGTTTTTT,CASSPSSGELFF
TRBV9,TRBD2,.,TRBJ2-1,TGTGCCAGCAGCGGGACTAGCGGGAGGTATGAGCAGTTCTTC,CASSGTSGRYEQFF
TRBV27,TRBD1,.,TRBJ2-4,TGTGCCAGCAGTTTAGTCCTTTCGATCGCGGACAGGGGCTCGAATCAGTACTTC,CASSLVLSIADRGSNQYF
TRBV27,.,.,TRBJ2-7,TGTGCCAGCAGCATATTGGACTCCTACGAGCAGTACTTC,CASSILDSYEQYF
TRBV29-1,TRBD1,.,TRBJ1-3,TGCAGCGTTGTGGGGGAGAAGGACAGGGCTGGAAACACCATATATTTT,CSVVGEKDRAGNTIYF
TRBV6-1,TRBD1,few,TRBJ1-1,TGTGCCAGCAGCGTGACAGGGATCACTGAAGCTTTCTTT,CASSVTGITEAFF
TRBV14,.,.,TRBJ2-5,TGTGCCAGCAGCCAAGGGGACTGGGCCCAGTACTTC,CASSQGDWAQYF